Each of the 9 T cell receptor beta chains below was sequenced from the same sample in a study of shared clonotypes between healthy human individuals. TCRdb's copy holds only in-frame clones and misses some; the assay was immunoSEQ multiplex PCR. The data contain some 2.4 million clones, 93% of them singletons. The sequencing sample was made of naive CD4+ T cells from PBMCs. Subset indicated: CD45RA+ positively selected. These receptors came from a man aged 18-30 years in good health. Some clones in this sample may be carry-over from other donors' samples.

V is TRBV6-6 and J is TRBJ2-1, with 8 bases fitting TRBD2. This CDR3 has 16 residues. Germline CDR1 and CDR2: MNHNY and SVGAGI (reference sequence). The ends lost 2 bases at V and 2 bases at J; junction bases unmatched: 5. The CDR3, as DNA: TGTGCCAGCAGTTACACCCGGGAGGGGGCCTACAATGAGCAGTTCTTC. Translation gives CASSYTREGAYNEQFF.

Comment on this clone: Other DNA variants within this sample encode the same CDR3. CDR3 nucleotide sequence: TGTGCCAGCAGTTTGGGACAGAACACTGAAGCTTTCTTT. This translates into CASSLGQNTEAFF. The chain is built from TRBV28 and TRBJ1-1; perhaps TRBD1 as D (6 bases). The CDR3 contains 13 residues. V was cut by 3 bases and J by 1 base, with 6 bases left in between. CDR1 and CDR2 from the germline V gene are MDHEN and SYDVKM.

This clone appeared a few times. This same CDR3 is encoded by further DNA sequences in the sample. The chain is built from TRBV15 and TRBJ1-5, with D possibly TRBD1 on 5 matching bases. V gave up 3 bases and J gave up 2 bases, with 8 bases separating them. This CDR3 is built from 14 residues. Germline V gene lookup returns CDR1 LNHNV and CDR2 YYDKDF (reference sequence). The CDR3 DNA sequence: TGTGCCACCAGCAGGACGGGGGGCAATCAGCCCCAGCATTTT. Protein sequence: CATSRTGGNQPQHF.

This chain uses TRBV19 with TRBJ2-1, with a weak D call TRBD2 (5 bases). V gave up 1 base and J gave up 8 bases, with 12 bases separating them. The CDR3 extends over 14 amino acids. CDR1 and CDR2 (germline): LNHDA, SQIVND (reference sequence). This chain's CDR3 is CASSIGGLAHEQFF. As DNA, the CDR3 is TGTGCCAGTAGTATAGGAGGGCTAGCTCATGAGCAGTTCTTC.

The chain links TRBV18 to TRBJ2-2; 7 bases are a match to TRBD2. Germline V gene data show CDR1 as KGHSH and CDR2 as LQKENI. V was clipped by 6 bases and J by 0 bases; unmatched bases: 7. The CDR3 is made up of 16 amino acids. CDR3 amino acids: CASSSGLPTNTGELFF. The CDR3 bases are TGTGCCAGCTCGTCGGGACTACCTACGAACACCGGGGAGCTGTTTTTT.

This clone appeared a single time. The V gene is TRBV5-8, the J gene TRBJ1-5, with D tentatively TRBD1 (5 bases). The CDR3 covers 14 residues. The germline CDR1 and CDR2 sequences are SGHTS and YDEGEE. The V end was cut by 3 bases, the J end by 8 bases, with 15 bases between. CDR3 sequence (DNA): TGTGCCAGCAGCTGGACGTTTAGAGGGGAGCCCCAGCATTTT. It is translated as CASSWTFRGEPQHF.

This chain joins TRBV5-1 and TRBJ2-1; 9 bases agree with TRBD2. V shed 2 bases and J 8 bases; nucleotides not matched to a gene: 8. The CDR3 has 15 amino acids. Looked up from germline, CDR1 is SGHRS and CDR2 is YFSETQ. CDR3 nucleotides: TGCGCCAGCAGCTTACGCGGGAGGGGTGAAGATGAGCAGTTCTTC. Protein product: CASSLRGRGEDEQFF.

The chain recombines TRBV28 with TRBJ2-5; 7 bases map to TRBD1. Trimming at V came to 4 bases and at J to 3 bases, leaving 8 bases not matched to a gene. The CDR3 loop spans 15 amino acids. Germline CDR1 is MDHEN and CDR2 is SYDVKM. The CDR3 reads CASSYQGGREETQYF. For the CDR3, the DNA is TGTGCCAGCAGTTATCAAGGGGGCAGGGAAGAGACCCAGTACTTC.

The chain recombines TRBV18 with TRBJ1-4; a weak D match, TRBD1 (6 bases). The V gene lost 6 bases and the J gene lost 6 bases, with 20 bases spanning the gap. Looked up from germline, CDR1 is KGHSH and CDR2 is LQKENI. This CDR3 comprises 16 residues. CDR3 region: CASSPFPGQRDEKLFF. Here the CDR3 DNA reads TGTGCCAGCTCCCCATTTCCCGGACAGAGAGATGAAAAACTGTTTTTT.